What follows describes a single T cell receptor (beta chain). The primer mix had 60 V beta and 13 J beta primers. Only in-frame clones appear in the TCRdb table, and some are missing; sequencing was by immunoSEQ multiplex PCR. The data hold under 100,000 clones, with around 90% observed a single time. This specimen comes from a study of glioma-infiltrating T cells after dendritic cell vaccination. Sequencing used blood, obtained before dendritic cell vaccination. The clonotype originates from a human donor with glioblastoma.

In nucleotides, the CDR3 is TGTGCCAGTAGTACCGGGACTAGCGGACTCACAGATACGCAGTATTTT. This translates into CASSTGTSGLTDTQYF. V is TRBV19 and J is TRBJ2-3, with 11 bases fitting TRBD2. V shed 4 bases and J 2 bases; nucleotides not matched to a gene: 5. The CDR3 contains 16 residues. Germline V lookup: CDR1 LNHDA, CDR2 SQIVND (reference sequence).